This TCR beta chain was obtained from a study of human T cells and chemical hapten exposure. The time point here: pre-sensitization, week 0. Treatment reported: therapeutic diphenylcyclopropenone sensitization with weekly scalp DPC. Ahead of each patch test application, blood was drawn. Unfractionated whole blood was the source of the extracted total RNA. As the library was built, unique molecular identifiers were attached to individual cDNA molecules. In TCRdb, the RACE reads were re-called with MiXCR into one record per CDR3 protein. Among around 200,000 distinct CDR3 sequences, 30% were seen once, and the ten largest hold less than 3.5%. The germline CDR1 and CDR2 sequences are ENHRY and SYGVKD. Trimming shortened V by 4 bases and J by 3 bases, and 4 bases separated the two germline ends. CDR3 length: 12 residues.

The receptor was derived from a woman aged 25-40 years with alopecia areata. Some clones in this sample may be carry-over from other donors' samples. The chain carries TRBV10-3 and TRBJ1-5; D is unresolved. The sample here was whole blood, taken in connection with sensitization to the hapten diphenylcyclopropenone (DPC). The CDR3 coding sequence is TGTGCCATCAGTGGGACCAATCAGCCCCAGCATTTT. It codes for CAISGTNQPQHF.